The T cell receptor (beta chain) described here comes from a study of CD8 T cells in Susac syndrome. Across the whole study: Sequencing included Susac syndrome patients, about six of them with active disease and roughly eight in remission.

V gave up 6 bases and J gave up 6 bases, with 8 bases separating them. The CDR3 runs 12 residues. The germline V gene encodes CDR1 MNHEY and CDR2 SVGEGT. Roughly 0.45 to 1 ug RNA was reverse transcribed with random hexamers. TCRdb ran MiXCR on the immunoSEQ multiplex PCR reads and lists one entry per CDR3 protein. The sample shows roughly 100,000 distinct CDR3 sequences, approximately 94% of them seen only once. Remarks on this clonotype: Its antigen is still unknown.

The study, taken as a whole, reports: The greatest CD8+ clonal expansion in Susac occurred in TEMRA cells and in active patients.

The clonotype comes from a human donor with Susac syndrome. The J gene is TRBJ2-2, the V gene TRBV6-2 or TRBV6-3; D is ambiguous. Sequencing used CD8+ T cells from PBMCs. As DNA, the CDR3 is TGTGCCAGCAGAATCGGGTCCGGGGAGCTGTTTTTT. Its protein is CASRIGSGELFF.